This TCR beta chain originates from a study of identical twins. This clonotype turned up a few times. Antigen specificity is unknown. The germline gives CDR1 LNHNV, CDR2 YYDKDF (reference sequence). V lost 3 bases and J 1 base, leaving 19 bases between the germline ends. The CDR3 has 18 amino acids. TCRdb fed the 5' RACE reads into MiXCR, producing one record per CDR3 protein. The repertoire includes under 500,000 distinct CDR3 sequences, roughly an eighth of them detected once, and approximately 0.98% sits in the top ten. Study findings and constraints: Reduced insertions were recorded for abundant cord blood beta clonotypes, with no such pattern in memory repertoires. Conclusions rested on cross-sectional statistics rather than following the same donors. Recombination models fit unrelated individuals' TCR alpha sharing but underestimated twins'.

These data were also reused for a study on yellow fever vaccine responses in identical twins. From that second work: Convergence reportedly seemed to mark part of the twins' vaccine T cell response, with personalization marking the rest.

The sample taken for sequencing was CD4+ T cells sorted from blood. The chain couples TRBV15 to TRBJ2-1, with D possibly matching TRBD1 (5 bases). This TCR came from a woman aged 18-29 years in good health. The chain's CDR3 is CATSSTGPRPRSYNEQFF. DNA for the CDR3: TGTGCCACCAGCAGTACAGGACCTCGGCCCCGGTCCTACAATGAGCAGTTCTTC.